This T cell receptor beta chain was recorded in a study of long-term antiretroviral therapy in people with HIV. Findings and caveats of the study: Relative to transplant donor controls, diversity remained lower despite increasing after ART. CDR3 lengths in HIV samples spanned a narrower range than controls.

Trimming shortened V by 0 bases and J by 5 bases, and 22 bases separated the two germline ends. Germline V gene data show CDR1 as MNHEY and CDR2 as SMNVEV (reference sequence). This CDR3 spans 18 amino acids. Only one count was recorded for this clone. Its antigen is not known. No fewer than two post-ART and no fewer than one pre-ART PBMC samples existed for each donor. Sequencing relied on immunoSEQ assay v3.0, run at survey level. The data were produced by immunoSEQ multiplex PCR, yet TCRdb's version contains in-frame clones alone and is incomplete. Among over 30,000 clones listed, 70% to 80% were seen once.

The sequence was obtained from a woman aged 50 to 60 with HIV. The chain links TRBV27 to TRBJ1-2, with a tentative D call TRBD1 (5 bases). This material consisted of unsorted PBMCs, taken 2 years after starting antiretroviral therapy. DNA of the CDR3: TGTGCCAGCAGTTTATCCTCGGACACCTCCCTTTTAGGGTATGGCTACACCTTC. Its protein product is CASSLSSDTSLLGYGYTF.